The 20 T cell receptor beta chains below were found in one sample sequenced in a study of control samples from healthy donors and cancer patients. The data were produced by immunoSEQ multiplex PCR, yet TCRdb's version contains in-frame clones alone and is incomplete. The table has a few hundred thousand clones, about 93% seen once. What was sequenced was PBMCs. These receptors all stem from a man aged 35-49 years with head and neck cancer.

This clone was detected a few times. This sequence joins TRBV7-2 and TRBJ2-3; possibly TRBD2 for D (5 bases). Trimming shortened V by 5 bases and J by 2 bases, and 14 bases separated the two germline ends. This CDR3 is built from 15 residues. Germline V lookup: CDR1 SGHTA, CDR2 FQGNSA. In nucleotides, the CDR3 is TGTGCCAGCAGCCTGTCCTGGGGAGACACAGATACGCAGTATTTT. Amino acid sequence: CASSLSWGDTDTQYF.

The chain combines TRBV14 with TRBJ2-1; D unresolved. V shed 0 bases and J shed 1 base, with 13 bases lying between them. This CDR3 has 17 amino acids. Germline V CDR1 and CDR2: SGHDN, FVKESK. DNA of the CDR3: TGTGCCAGCAGCCAAGATCCAGTCCTCCCTTCCTACAATGAGCAGTTCTTC. It yields the protein CASSQDPVLPSYNEQFF. The full variable domain, with the rest looked up from reference TRBV14 and TRBJ2-1, is EAGVTQFPSHSVIEKGQTVTLRCDPISGHDNLYWYRRVMGKEIKFLLHFVKESKQDESGMPNNRFLAERTGGTYSTLKVQPAELEDSGVYFCASSQDPVLPSYNEQFFGPGTRLTVL.

With respect to this clone: At the DNA level, this CDR3 is encoded by other sequences in the same sample as well. This chain joins TRBV5-6 and TRBJ2-7; D might be TRBD2 (5 bases). The germline CDR1 and CDR2 sequences are SGHDT and YYEEEE. The CDR3 spans 13 residues. Trimming took 0 bases from V and 2 from J, leaving 6 bases between them. CDR3: CASSLGRAYEQYF. The DNA for the CDR3 is TGTGCCAGCAGCTTGGGGCGGGCCTACGAGCAGTACTTC.

V usage is TRBV5-1 and J usage is TRBJ2-6, with D hard to call. Germline loops: CDR1 SGHRS, CDR2 YFSETQ. This CDR3 has 16 amino acids. V was shortened by 5 bases and J by 0 bases, with 12 bases between the two germline ends. CDR3: CASSGSSDSGANVLTF. CDR3 nucleotide sequence: TGCGCCAGCAGTGGTAGCTCAGACTCTGGGGCCAACGTCCTGACTTTC.

The chain links TRBV9 to TRBJ1-4; the D is unclear. Trimming removed 2 bases at V and 3 bases at J, with 8 bases between. This CDR3 region has 14 residues. CDR1 and CDR2 (germline): SGDLS, YYNGEE. In nucleotides, the CDR3 is TGTGCCAGCAGCGTCGCAGGTTCTAATGAAAAACTGTTTTTT. It codes for CASSVAGSNEKLFF.

This chain links TRBV4-1 with TRBJ1-2; D unresolved. Germline loops: CDR1 MGHRA, CDR2 YSYEKL. CDR3 length: 14 amino acids. Trimming pared 1 base from V and 8 bases from J, leaving 14 bases between. CDR3 sequence: CASSQVPGREGYTF. In DNA form, the CDR3 reads TGCGCCAGCAGCCAAGTCCCCGGGAGGGAAGGCTACACCTTC.

This rearrangement joins TRBV4-2 to TRBJ2-5; 8 nucleotides agree with TRBD2. Germline V CDR1 and CDR2: LGHNA, YNFKEQ. The CDR3 runs to 22 residues. V lost 0 bases and J lost 1; bases outside the gene matches: 22. The chain's CDR3 is CASSQEGPRRSGSWGIQETQYF. CDR3 nucleotides: TGTGCCAGCAGCCAAGAGGGCCCGAGGAGAAGCGGGAGTTGGGGTATCCAAGAGACCCAGTACTTC.

The chain couples TRBV5-1 to TRBJ2-3; TRBD1 agrees at 9 bases. V shed 4 bases, J shed 0 bases, and the junction held 6 bases outside the gene matches. This CDR3 region has 16 residues. CDR1 SGHRS and CDR2 YFSETQ come from the germline V gene. CDR3 sequence (DNA): TGCGCCAGCAGCGAACAGGGGGCTCCTAGCACAGATACGCAGTATTTT. This gives the protein CASSEQGAPSTDTQYF.

The V gene is TRBV14, the J gene TRBJ2-1, with D hard to call. Germline V gene data show CDR1 as SGHDN and CDR2 as FVKESK. The CDR3 loop spans 17 amino acids. The V end was cut by 7 bases, the J end by 0 bases, with 19 bases between. The CDR3 reads CASTPWAYSPSYNEQFF. The CDR3 nucleotides are TGTGCCAGCACCCCCTGGGCCTACTCTCCCTCCTACAATGAGCAGTTCTTC.

This sequence joins TRBV27 and TRBJ2-7; D uncertain. Trimming cost V 1 base and J 2 bases, with 9 bases left between them. CDR1 is MNHEY and CDR2 is SMNVEV in the germline V gene (reference sequence). CDR3 length: 14 residues. This CDR3 is CASSLYGLAYEQYF. DNA of the CDR3: TGTGCCAGCAGTTTATACGGTTTGGCCTACGAGCAGTACTTC.

This chain links TRBV6-5 with TRBJ1-5; TRBD1 might be the D (6 bases). The CDR3 sequence is 14 residues long. Germline loops: CDR1 MNHEY, CDR2 SVGAGI. V was cut by 7 bases and J by 7 bases, with 17 bases left in between. CDR3 nucleotides: TGTGCCAGCAAAGAAGGGGGGAGAGGCCAGCCCCAGCATTTT. This encodes CASKEGGRGQPQHF.

The chain joins TRBV7-9 to TRBJ2-3; D not resolved. V was pared by 1 base and J by 3 bases, with 8 bases between. The CDR3 spans 14 residues. Germline assignment: CDR1 SEHNR and CDR2 FQNEAQ (reference sequence). DNA of the CDR3: TGTGCCAGCAGCTTAGGTCCCTATACAGATACGCAGTATTTT. Protein product: CASSLGPYTDTQYF.

The rearrangement links TRBV10-2 to TRBJ2-6; the D gene is possibly TRBD1 (5 bases). Trimming shortened V by 7 bases and J by 3 bases, and 16 bases separated the two germline ends. The CDR3 length is 16 residues. Germline V CDR1 and CDR2: WSHSY, SAAADI. Written as DNA, the CDR3 is TGCGCCAGCACCGACGGCAGGGCAGGTGGGGCCAACGTCCTGACTTTC. Translated, it gives CASTDGRAGGANVLTF.

The CDR3 region has the DNA TGTGCCAGCAGTGAGGGGCTTAGACAGGAGCAGTTCTTC. Translation gives CASSEGLRQEQFF. V gene TRBV2 combines with J gene TRBJ2-1; possible D gene TRBD1, 5 bases. Trimming shortened V by 3 bases and J by 10 bases, and 13 bases separated the two germline ends. This CDR3 is 13 amino acids long. Germline V gives CDR1 SNHLY, CDR2 FYNNEI.

This clone was observed a few times. CDR3 in DNA: TGTGCCAGCAGTCTCCGGGGACGGTACTACGAGCAGTACTTC. Protein sequence: CASSLRGRYYEQYF. The genes are TRBV27 and TRBJ2-7; D possibly uses TRBD1 or TRBD2 (5 bases each). The germline V gene has CDR1 MNHEY and CDR2 SMNVEV (reference sequence). Trimming shortened V by 5 bases and J by 3 bases, and 14 bases separated the two germline ends. This CDR3 is 14 amino acids long.

This clone appeared once. This sequence joins TRBV10-2 and TRBJ2-7, with D tentatively TRBD1 (6 bases). Germline CDR1 and CDR2: WSHSY and SAAADI. This CDR3 region has 13 residues. V was clipped by 3 bases and J by 2 bases, with 8 bases between them. CDR3 in amino acids: CASSDRGPYEQYF. The CDR3 nucleotides are TGCGCCAGCAGTGACAGGGGACCCTACGAGCAGTACTTC.

This chain connects TRBV24-1 to TRBJ2-3, with a possible D match to TRBD1 (5 bases). Per germline, CDR1 KGHDR and CDR2 SFDVKD. V lost 6 bases to trimming and J lost 0 bases, with 15 bases between them. This CDR3 region has 16 residues. CDR3 sequence: CATSSSDITSTDTQYF. The CDR3 DNA reads TGTGCCACCAGTTCCTCGGACATAACTAGCACAGATACGCAGTATTTT.

The rearrangement joins TRBV5-8 to TRBJ2-3; tentatively, D is TRBD1 or TRBD2 (5 bases each). Germline assignment: CDR1 SGHTS and CDR2 YDEGEE. This CDR3 contains 14 residues. V lost 4 bases to trimming and J lost 6 bases, with 15 bases between them. CDR3 loop: CASSPDHGGDTQYF. The CDR3 region has the DNA TGTGCCAGCAGCCCCGACCATGGGGGTGATACGCAGTATTTT.

The V call is TRBV28, the J call TRBJ2-7, with unresolved D. The V end lost 6 bases, the J end lost 0 bases, and 12 bases lay between the germline ends. Germline lookup yields CDR1 MDHEN and CDR2 SYDVKM. The CDR3 length is 14 residues. The CDR3 region is CASSPQRSSYEQYF. Here the CDR3 DNA reads TGTGCCAGCAGCCCCCAGAGGAGCTCCTACGAGCAGTACTTC.

The gene calls are TRBV5-1 and TRBJ1-1; D unclear. The CDR3 is 13 amino acids. Trimming removed 4 bases at V and 1 base at J, with 8 bases between. Germline assignment: CDR1 SGHRS and CDR2 YFSETQ. CDR3 bases: TGCGCCAGCAGCCAGAGAGAGAACACTGAAGCTTTCTTT. Translating gives CASSQRENTEAFF.